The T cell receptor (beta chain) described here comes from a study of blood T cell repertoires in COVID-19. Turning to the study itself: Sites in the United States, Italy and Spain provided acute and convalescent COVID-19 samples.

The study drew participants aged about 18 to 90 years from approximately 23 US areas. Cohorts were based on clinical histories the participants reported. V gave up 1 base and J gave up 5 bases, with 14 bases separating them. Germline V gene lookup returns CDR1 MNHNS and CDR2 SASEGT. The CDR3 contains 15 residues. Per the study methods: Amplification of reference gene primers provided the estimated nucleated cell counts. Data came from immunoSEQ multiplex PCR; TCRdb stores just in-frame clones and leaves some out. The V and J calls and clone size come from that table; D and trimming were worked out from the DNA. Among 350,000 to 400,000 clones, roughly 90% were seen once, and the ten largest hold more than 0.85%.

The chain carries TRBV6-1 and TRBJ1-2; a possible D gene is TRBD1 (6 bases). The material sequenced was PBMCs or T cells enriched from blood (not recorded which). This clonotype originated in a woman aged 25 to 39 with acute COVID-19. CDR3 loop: CASSEVGTMTYGYTF. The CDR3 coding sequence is TGTGCCAGCAGTGAAGTGGGGACAATGACTTATGGCTACACCTTC.